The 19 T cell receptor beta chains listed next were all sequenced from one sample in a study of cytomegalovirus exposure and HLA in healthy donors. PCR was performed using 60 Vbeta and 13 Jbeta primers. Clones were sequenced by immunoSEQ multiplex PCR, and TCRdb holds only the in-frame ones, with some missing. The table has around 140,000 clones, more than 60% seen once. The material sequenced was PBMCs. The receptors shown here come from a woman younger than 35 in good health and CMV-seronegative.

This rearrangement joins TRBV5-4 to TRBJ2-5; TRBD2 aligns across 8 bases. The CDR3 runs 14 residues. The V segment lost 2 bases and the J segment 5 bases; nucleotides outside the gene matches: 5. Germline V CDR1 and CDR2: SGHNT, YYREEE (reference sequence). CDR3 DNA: TGTGCCAGCAGCTTCGGGCCTAGCGGGGAGACCCAGTACTTC. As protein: CASSFGPSGETQYF.

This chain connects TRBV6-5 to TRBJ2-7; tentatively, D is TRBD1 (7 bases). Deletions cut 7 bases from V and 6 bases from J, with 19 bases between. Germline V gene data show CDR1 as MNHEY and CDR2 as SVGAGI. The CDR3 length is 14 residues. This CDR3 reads CASTHYAGTAEQYF. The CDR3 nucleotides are TGTGCCAGCACCCACTACGCGGGGACAGCCGAGCAGTACTTC.

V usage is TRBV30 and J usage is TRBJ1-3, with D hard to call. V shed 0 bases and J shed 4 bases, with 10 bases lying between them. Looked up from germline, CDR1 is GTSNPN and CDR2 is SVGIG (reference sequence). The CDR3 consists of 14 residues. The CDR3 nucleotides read TGTGCCTGGAGTGTAGAAGCCTGGGGAAACACCATATATTTT. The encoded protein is CAWSVEAWGNTIYF.

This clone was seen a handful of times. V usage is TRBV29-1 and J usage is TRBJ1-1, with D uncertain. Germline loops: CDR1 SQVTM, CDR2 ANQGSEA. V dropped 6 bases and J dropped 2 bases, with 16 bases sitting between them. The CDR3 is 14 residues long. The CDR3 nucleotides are TGCAGCGTGTCTGTTCGGAGGTTAAACACTGAAGCTTTCTTT. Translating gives CSVSVRRLNTEAFF.

Here the CDR3 DNA reads TGTGCCAGCAGCTTAGAGGGAGCTTTCAGGAACACTGAAGCTTTCTTT. This encodes CASSLEGAFRNTEAFF. The rearrangement joins TRBV7-6 to TRBJ1-1; no definite D call. The CDR3 is 16 residues long. V was pared by 1 base and J by 1 base, with 13 bases between. Germline V lookup: CDR1 SGHVS, CDR2 FNYEAQ.

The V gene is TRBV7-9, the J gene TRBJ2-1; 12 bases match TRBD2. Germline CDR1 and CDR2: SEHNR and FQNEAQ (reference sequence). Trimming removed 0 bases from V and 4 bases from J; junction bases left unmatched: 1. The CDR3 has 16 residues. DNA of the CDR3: TGTGCCAGCAGCTTAGCGACTAGCGGGAGTTACAATGAGCAGTTCTTC. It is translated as CASSLATSGSYNEQFF.

The CDR3 bases are TGTGCCAGCGACAGTAACAATCAGCCCCAGCATTTT. Its protein is CASDSNNQPQHF. This chain joins TRBV28 and TRBJ1-5, with D perhaps matching TRBD1 (5 bases). V was shortened by 8 bases and J by 3 bases, with 8 bases between the two germline ends. The CDR3 length is 12 residues. Germline V gives CDR1 MDHEN, CDR2 SYDVKM.

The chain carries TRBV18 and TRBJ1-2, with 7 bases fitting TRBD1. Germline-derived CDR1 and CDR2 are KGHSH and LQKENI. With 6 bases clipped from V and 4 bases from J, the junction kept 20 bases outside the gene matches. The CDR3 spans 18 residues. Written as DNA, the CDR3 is TGTGCCAGCTCGACGGGCAACAGGGGCTTACTTGATAGCTATGGCTACACCTTC. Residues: CASSTGNRGLLDSYGYTF.

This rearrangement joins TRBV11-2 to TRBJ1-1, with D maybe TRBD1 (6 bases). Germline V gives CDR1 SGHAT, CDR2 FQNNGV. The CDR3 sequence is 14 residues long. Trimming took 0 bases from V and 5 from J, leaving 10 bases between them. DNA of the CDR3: TGTGCCAGCAGCTTAGACAGGGGTGGTACTGAAGCTTTCTTT. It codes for CASSLDRGGTEAFF.

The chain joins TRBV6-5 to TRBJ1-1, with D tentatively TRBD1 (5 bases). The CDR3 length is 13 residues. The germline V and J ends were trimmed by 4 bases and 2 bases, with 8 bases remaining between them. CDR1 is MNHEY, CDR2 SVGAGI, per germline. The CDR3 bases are TGTGCCAGCAGTTCGGGGACTAACACTGAAGCTTTCTTT. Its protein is CASSSGTNTEAFF.

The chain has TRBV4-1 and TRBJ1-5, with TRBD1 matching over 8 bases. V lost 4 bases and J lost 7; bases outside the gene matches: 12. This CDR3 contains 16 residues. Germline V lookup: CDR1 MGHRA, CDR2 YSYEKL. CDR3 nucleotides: TGCGCCAGCAGCCCTCCGGGGACAGGTAGAGGCCAGCCCCAGCATTTT. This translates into CASSPPGTGRGQPQHF.

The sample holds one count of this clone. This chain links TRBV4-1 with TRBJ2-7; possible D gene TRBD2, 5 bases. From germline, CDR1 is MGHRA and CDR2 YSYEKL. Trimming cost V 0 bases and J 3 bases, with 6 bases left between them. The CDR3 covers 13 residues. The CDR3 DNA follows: TGCGCCAGCAGCCAAGAAGGAGGCTACGAGCAGTACTTC. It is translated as CASSQEGGYEQYF.

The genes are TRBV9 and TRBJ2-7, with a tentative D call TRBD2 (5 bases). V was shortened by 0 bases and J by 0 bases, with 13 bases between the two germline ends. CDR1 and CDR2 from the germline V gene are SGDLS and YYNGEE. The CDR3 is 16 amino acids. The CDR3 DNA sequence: TGTGCCAGCAGCGTAGCCCCAGCGGATAGCTCCTACGAGCAGTACTTC. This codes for CASSVAPADSSYEQYF.

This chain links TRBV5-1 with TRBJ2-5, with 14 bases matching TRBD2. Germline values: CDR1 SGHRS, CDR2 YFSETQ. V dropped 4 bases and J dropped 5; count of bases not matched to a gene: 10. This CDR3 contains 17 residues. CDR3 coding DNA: TGCGCCAGCAGCCCCAGACTAGCGGGAGGGCCTCGTGAGACCCAGTACTTC. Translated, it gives CASSPRLAGGPRETQYF.

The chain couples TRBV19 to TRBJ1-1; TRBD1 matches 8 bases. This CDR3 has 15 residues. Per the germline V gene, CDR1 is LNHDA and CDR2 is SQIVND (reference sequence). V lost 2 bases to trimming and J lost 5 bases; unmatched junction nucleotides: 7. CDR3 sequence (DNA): TGTGCCAGTAGTATACTGAGGACAGGGTCTACTGAAGCTTTCTTT. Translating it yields CASSILRTGSTEAFF.

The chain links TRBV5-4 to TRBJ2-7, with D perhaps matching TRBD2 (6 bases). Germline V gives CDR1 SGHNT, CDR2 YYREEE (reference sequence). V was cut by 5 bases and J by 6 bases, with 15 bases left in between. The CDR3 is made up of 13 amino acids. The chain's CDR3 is CASSRDSLTEQYF. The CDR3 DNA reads TGTGCCAGCAGTCGGGACTCCCTCACCGAGCAGTACTTC.

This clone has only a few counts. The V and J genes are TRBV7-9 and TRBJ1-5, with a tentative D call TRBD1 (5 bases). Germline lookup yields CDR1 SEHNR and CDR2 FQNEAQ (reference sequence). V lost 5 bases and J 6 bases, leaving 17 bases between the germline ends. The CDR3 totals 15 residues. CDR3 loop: CASSPRGSSGQPQHF. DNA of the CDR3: TGTGCCAGCAGCCCACGGGGGTCCTCAGGTCAGCCCCAGCATTTT.

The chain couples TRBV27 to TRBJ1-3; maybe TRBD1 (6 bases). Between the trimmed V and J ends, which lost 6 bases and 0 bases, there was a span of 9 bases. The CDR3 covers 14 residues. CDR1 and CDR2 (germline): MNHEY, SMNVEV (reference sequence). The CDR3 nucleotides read TGTGCCAGCAGCGGACAGCTCTCTGGAAACACCATATATTTT. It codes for CASSGQLSGNTIYF.

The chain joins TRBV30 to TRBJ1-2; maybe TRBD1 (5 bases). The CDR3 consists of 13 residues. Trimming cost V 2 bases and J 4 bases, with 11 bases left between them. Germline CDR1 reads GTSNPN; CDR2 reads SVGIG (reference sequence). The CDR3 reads CAWSLTTVYGYTF. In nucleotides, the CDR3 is TGTGCCTGGAGTCTGACGACAGTCTATGGCTACACCTTC.